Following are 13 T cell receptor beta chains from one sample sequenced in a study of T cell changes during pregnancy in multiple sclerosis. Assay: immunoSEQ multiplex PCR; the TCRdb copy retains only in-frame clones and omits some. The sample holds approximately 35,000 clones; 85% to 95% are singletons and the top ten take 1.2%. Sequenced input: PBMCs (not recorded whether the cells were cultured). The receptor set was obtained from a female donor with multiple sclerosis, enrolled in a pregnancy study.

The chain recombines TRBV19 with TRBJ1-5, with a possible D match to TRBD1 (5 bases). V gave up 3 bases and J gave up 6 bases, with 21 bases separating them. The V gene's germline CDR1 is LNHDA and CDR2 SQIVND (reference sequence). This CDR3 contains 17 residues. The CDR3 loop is CASSMGHGQGPTQPQHF. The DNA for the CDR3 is TGTGCCAGTAGTATGGGTCACGGGCAGGGTCCTACTCAGCCCCAGCATTTT. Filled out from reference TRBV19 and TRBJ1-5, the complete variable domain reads DGGITQSPKYLFRKEGQNVTLSCEQNLNHDAMYWYRQDPGQGLRLIYYSQIVNDFQKGDIAEGYSVSREKKESFPLTVTSAQKNPTAFYLCASSMGHGQGPTQPQHFGDGTRLSIL.

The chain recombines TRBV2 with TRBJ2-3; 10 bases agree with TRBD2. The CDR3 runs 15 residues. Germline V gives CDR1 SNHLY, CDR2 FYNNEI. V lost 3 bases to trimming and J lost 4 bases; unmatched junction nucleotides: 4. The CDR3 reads CASSETSGWADTQYF. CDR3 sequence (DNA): TGTGCCAGCAGTGAGACTAGCGGGTGGGCAGATACGCAGTATTTT. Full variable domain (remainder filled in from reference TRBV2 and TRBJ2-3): EPEVTQTPSHQVTQMGQEVILRCVPISNHLYFYWYRQILGQKVEFLVSFYNNEISEKSEIFDDQFSVERPDGSNFTLKIRSTKLEDSAMYFCASSETSGWADTQYFGPGTRLTVL.

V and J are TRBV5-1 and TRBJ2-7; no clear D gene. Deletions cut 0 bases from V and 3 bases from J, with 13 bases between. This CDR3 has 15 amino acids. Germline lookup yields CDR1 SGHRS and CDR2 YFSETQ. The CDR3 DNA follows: TGCGCCAGCAGCTTGGTCCCCGGGTCGGGCTACGAGCAGTACTTC. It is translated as CASSLVPGSGYEQYF.

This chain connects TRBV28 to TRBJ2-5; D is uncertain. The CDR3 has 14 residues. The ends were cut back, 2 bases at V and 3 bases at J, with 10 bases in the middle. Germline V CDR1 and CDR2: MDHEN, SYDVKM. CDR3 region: CASSLSGIKETQYF. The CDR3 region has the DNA TGTGCCAGCAGTTTAAGTGGCATTAAAGAGACCCAGTACTTC. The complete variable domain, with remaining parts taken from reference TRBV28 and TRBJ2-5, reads DVKVTQSSRYLVKRTGEKVFLECVQDMDHENMFWYRQDPGLGLRLIYFSYDVKMKEKGDIPEGYSVSREKKERFSLILESASTNQTSMYLCASSLSGIKETQYFGPGTRLLVL.

CDR3 nucleotide sequence: TGTGCCATCAGTGAGTCGACTCGGGACAGGGGTCCGCAGTACTTC. This codes for CAISESTRDRGPQYF. The V and J genes are TRBV10-3 and TRBJ2-4; 10 bases agree with TRBD1. The CDR3 has 15 amino acids. Trimming cost V 0 bases and J 13 bases; bases outside gene matches: 9. Germline V gene lookup returns CDR1 ENHRY and CDR2 SYGVKD.

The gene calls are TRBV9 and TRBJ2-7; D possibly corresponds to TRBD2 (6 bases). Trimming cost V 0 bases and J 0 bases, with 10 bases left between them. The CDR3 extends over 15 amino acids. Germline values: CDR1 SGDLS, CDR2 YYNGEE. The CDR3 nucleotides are TGTGCCAGCAGCGTAGAGGAGGGAAGCTCCTACGAGCAGTACTTC. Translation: CASSVEEGSSYEQYF.

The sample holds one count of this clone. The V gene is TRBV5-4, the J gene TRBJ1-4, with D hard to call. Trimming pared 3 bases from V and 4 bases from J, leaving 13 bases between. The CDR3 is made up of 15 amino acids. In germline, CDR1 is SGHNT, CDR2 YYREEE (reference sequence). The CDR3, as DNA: TGTGCCAGCAGCTCCCCTACTGAGGGTAATGAAAAACTGTTTTTT. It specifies CASSSPTEGNEKLFF.

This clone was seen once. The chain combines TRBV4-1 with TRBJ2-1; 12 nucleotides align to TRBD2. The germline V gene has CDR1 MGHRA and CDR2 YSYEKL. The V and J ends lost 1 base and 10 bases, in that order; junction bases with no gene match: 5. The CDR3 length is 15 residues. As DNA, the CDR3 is TGCGCCAGCAGCCAAGTAAAAGGGACTAGCGGGGAGCAGTTCTTC. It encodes CASSQVKGTSGEQFF.

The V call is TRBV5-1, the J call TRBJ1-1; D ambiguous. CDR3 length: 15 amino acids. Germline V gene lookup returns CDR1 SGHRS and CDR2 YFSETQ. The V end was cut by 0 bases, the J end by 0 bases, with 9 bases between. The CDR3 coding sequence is TGCGCCAGCAGCTTGGTGTCAGGCTTGAACACTGAAGCTTTCTTT. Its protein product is CASSLVSGLNTEAFF.

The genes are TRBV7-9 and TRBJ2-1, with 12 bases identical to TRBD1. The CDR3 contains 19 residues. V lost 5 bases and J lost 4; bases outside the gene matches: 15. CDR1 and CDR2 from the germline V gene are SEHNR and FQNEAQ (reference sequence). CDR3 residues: CASSPRGTGGPSKYNEQFF. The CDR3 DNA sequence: TGTGCCAGCAGCCCCCGGGGGACAGGGGGCCCATCTAAATACAATGAGCAGTTCTTC.

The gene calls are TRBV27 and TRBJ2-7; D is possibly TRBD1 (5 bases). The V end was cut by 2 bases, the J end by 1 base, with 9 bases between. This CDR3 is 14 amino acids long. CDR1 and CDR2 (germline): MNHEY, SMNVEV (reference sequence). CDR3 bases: TGTGCCAGCAGTTTAGGGGCAATGTCCTACGAGCAGTACTTC. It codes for CASSLGAMSYEQYF.

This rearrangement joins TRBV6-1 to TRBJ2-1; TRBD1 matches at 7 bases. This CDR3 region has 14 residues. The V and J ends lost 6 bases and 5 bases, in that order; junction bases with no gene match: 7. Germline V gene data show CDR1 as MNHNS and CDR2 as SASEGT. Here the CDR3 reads CASRPLGQDNEQFF. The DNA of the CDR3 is TGTGCCAGCAGACCCCTAGGACAGGACAATGAGCAGTTCTTC.

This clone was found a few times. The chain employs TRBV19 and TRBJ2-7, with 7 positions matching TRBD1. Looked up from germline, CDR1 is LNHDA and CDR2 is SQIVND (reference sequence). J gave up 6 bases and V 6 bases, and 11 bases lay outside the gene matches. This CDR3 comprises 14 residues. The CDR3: CASSQTGDGGEQYF. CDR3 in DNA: TGTGCCAGTAGCCAAACAGGGGACGGTGGCGAGCAGTACTTC.